Below are 27 T cell receptor beta chains sequenced from a single sample in a study of T-cell reconstitution after alpha-beta-depleted transplantation in children. During its preparation, the TCRbeta library received unique molecular identifiers. From the PCR reads, TCRdb called clonotypes with MiXCR, one entry per CDR3 protein. The profile shows some 500,000 distinct CDR3 sequences, approximately 20% of them singletons. The sequencing used PBMCs from the stem cell graft donor, collected from the stem cell graft. The receptors here all came from a human donor who donated a stem cell graft to a child with acute lymphoblastic leukemia.

V gene TRBV20-1 combines with J gene TRBJ2-7; TRBD2 aligns across 8 bases. The CDR3 runs to 13 residues. The V and J ends lost 5 bases and 1 base, in that order; junction bases with no gene match: 4. CDR1 and CDR2 from the germline V gene are DFQATT and SNEGSKA (reference sequence). CDR3 nucleotides: TGCAGTGCTCCGGGACTAGAGTCCTACGAGCAGTACTTC. Translation gives CSAPGLESYEQYF.

The chain is built from TRBV5-1 and TRBJ2-1; TRBD2 matches at 7 bases. The CDR3 runs to 15 residues. V was pared by 4 bases and J by 0 bases, with 4 bases of the junction left unmatched. Germline CDR1 reads SGHRS; CDR2 reads YFSETQ. CDR3: CASSIGLVSYNEQFF. CDR3 sequence (DNA): TGCGCCAGCAGCATCGGACTAGTCTCCTACAATGAGCAGTTCTTC.

This clonotype was recorded a few times. The chain carries TRBV24-1 and TRBJ1-5; no reliable D call. CDR1 is KGHDR, CDR2 SFDVKD, per germline. The germline V and J ends were trimmed by 5 bases and 4 bases, with 8 bases remaining between them. The CDR3 has 13 amino acids. CDR3 in DNA: TGTGCCACCAGTGTTGGGAAAAATCAGCCCCAGCATTTT. This gives the protein CATSVGKNQPQHF.

V gene TRBV27 combines with J gene TRBJ2-1; D remains unclear. The length of the CDR3 is 14 residues. Trimming cost V 0 bases and J 4 bases, with 7 bases left between them. CDR1 and CDR2 (germline): MNHEY, SMNVEV (reference sequence). The CDR3 here is CASSLSDHYNEQFF. The CDR3 DNA reads TGTGCCAGCAGTTTATCAGACCATTACAATGAGCAGTTCTTC.

The sample holds many counts of this clonotype. V and J are TRBV12-3 or TRBV12-4 and TRBJ2-2, with 8 bases fitting TRBD2. Trimming at V came to 8 bases and at J to 5 bases, leaving 7 bases not matched to a gene. CDR3 length: 14 residues. CDR3 residues: CASPVSGATGELFF. In nucleotides, the CDR3 is TGTGCCAGCCCTGTTAGCGGGGCAACCGGGGAGCTGTTTTTT.

The rearrangement links TRBV6-1 to TRBJ1-5, with 9 bases fitting TRBD1. The CDR3 loop spans 14 amino acids. Per germline, CDR1 MNHNS and CDR2 SASEGT. With 6 bases clipped from V and 6 bases from J, the junction kept 6 bases outside the gene matches. The CDR3 loop is CASRGQGGSQPQHF. CDR3 coding DNA: TGTGCCAGCAGGGGACAGGGAGGAAGTCAGCCCCAGCATTTT.

This clonotype was seen just once. The V gene is TRBV5-1, the J gene TRBJ2-7, with TRBD1 matching 7 bases. The CDR3 contains 15 residues. Germline trimming cut 3 bases from V and 3 bases from J; bases unmatched to any gene: 9. Germline V lookup: CDR1 SGHRS, CDR2 YFSETQ. CDR3 sequence: CASSWQGVGFYEQYF. The DNA for the CDR3 is TGCGCCAGCAGCTGGCAGGGGGTCGGGTTCTACGAGCAGTACTTC.

The genes are TRBV2 and TRBJ1-4; 7 bases map to TRBD1. CDR1 and CDR2 (germline): SNHLY, FYNNEI. The CDR3 length is 12 residues. Trimming took 9 bases from V and 5 from J; bases not matched to a gene: 3. The CDR3 nucleotides read TGTGCCAGAGGGGGACAGAATGAAAAACTGTTTTTT. Translated: CARGGQNEKLFF. Full variable domain (outside the CDR3, taken from reference TRBV2 and TRBJ1-4): EPEVTQTPSHQVTQMGQEVILRCVPISNHLYFYWYRQILGQKVEFLVSFYNNEISEKSEIFDDQFSVERPDGSNFTLKIRSTKLEDSAMYFCARGGQNEKLFFGSGTQLSVL.

The table lists this clonotype with a few counts. V is TRBV21-1 and J is TRBJ2-3; no check of the table's D call, TRBD1, against the DNA was made. TRBV21-1 is listed as a pseudogene. This CDR3 spans 15 amino acids. The CDR3 sequence is CASSKTGIYTDTQYF. DNA of the CDR3: TGTGCCAGCAGCAAGACAGGGATCTACACAGATACGCAGTATTTT.

The table lists this clonotype with a few counts. The chain links TRBV4-1 to TRBJ1-3; D possibly corresponds to TRBD1 (5 bases). V lost 0 bases to trimming and J lost 2 bases, with 26 bases between them. Germline loops: CDR1 MGHRA, CDR2 YSYEKL. The CDR3 is 21 residues long. CDR3 coding DNA: TGCGCCAGCAGCCAAGATGGGGGGACCTTTATCGGCTTAAGCCCTGGAAACACCATATATTTT. Its protein is CASSQDGGTFIGLSPGNTIYF.

This clonotype was observed a handful of times. The J gene is TRBJ1-1, the V gene TRBV15, with TRBD1 matching 9 bases. With 5 bases clipped from V and 6 bases from J, the junction kept 16 bases outside the gene matches. CDR3 size: 17 residues. The V gene's germline CDR1 is LNHNV and CDR2 YYDKDF (reference sequence). The CDR3 here is CATSRGTGPARGAEAFF. The CDR3 nucleotides read TGTGCCACCAGCCGGGGGACAGGGCCGGCGAGGGGTGCTGAAGCTTTCTTT.

This rearrangement joins TRBV20-1 to TRBJ2-1; 12 nucleotides align to TRBD1. The CDR3 extends over 15 amino acids. V lost 3 bases, J lost 6 bases, and 6 bases stayed unmatched. Germline loops: CDR1 DFQATT, CDR2 SNEGSKA (reference sequence). The CDR3, as DNA: TGCAGTGCTAGGCTGGGACAGGGGGCGACCAATGAGCAGTTCTTC. Translation: CSARLGQGATNEQFF.

This clonotype was found a few times. The chain links TRBV3-1 to TRBJ2-5; no clear D gene. Germline V gives CDR1 LGHDT, CDR2 YNNKEL (reference sequence). V lost 7 bases, J lost 5 bases, and 11 bases lay in between. This CDR3 spans 12 amino acids. The CDR3 region is CASNRVGETQYF. The CDR3 nucleotides are TGTGCCAGCAACCGTGTTGGTGAGACCCAGTACTTC.

The chain links TRBV2 to TRBJ2-3; D possibly uses TRBD1 or TRBD2 (5 bases each). This CDR3 comprises 14 residues. The V end lost 4 bases, the J end lost 6 bases, and 14 bases lay between the germline ends. CDR1 SNHLY and CDR2 FYNNEI come from the germline V gene. The CDR3 sequence is CASSGDPAADTQYF. DNA for the CDR3: TGTGCCAGCAGTGGGGACCCCGCGGCGGATACGCAGTATTTT. The complete variable domain, with remaining parts taken from reference TRBV2 and TRBJ2-3, reads EPEVTQTPSHQVTQMGQEVILRCVPISNHLYFYWYRQILGQKVEFLVSFYNNEISEKSEIFDDQFSVERPDGSNFTLKIRSTKLEDSAMYFCASSGDPAADTQYFGPGTRLTVL.

This clonotype was detected only a few times. V usage is TRBV4-1 and J usage is TRBJ2-2; TRBD2 aligns across 8 bases. V was clipped by 1 base and J by 2 bases; unmatched bases: 3. Germline V gives CDR1 MGHRA, CDR2 YSYEKL. This CDR3 contains 16 residues. CDR3 coding DNA: TGCGCCAGCAGCCAAGGGACTAGCAGTAACACCGGGGAGCTGTTTTTT. It translates to CASSQGTSSNTGELFF.

The chain joins TRBV12-3 or TRBV12-4 to TRBJ2-1, with TRBD1 as a possible D gene (6 bases). This CDR3 is built from 15 residues. V was shortened by 5 bases and J by 0 bases, with 11 bases between the two germline ends. The CDR3 protein is CASSAGQSSYNEQFF. The CDR3 bases are TGTGCCAGCAGTGCCGGACAGAGCTCCTACAATGAGCAGTTCTTC.

The rearrangement uses TRBV29-1 and TRBJ2-7; 13 nucleotides align to TRBD2. CDR1 is SQVTM and CDR2 is ANQGSEA in the germline V gene. V dropped 5 bases and J dropped 7; count of bases not matched to a gene: 8. This CDR3 spans 14 amino acids. The CDR3 loop is CSVKLAGGPGEQYF. CDR3 DNA sequence: TGCAGCGTTAAACTAGCGGGAGGGCCGGGTGAGCAGTACTTC.

This clonotype was seen a few times. The V call is TRBV11-2, the J call TRBJ2-1, with 7 bases lining up with TRBD1. CDR1 is SGHAT and CDR2 is FQNNGV in the germline V gene. The CDR3 runs 16 residues. Trimming removed 4 bases from V and 0 bases from J; junction bases left unmatched: 6. The CDR3: CASSSNRGSSYNEQFF. The CDR3 nucleotides are TGTGCCAGCAGCTCAAACAGGGGAAGCTCCTACAATGAGCAGTTCTTC.

This clonotype occurred a few times. The chain couples TRBV5-1 to TRBJ2-3; 12 bases fit TRBD1. Trimming cost V 7 bases and J 8 bases; bases outside gene matches: 11. Looked up from germline, CDR1 is SGHRS and CDR2 is YFSETQ. CDR3 length: 15 residues. The CDR3 is CASGPGTGGSGTQYF. CDR3 DNA sequence: TGCGCCAGCGGACCCGGGACAGGGGGCTCGGGTACGCAGTATTTT.

Here the CDR3 reads CASSTADRPPAGYTF. The DNA for the CDR3 is TGTGCCAGCAGCACCGCGGACAGGCCTCCGGCTGGCTACACCTTC. The chain carries TRBV7-8 and TRBJ1-2, with TRBD1 matching over 7 bases. V lost 5 bases to trimming and J lost 7 bases; unmatched junction nucleotides: 13. The CDR3 consists of 15 residues. Germline CDR1 is SGHVS and CDR2 is FQNEAQ.

This chain uses TRBV9 with TRBJ2-3; D uncertain. CDR3 length: 15 residues. The V and J ends lost 1 base and 2 bases respectively, with 11 bases between them. From germline, CDR1 is SGDLS and CDR2 YYNGEE. The CDR3 DNA sequence: TGTGCCAGCAGCGTACGAGGCGGAGTCACAGATACGCAGTATTTT. Its protein product is CASSVRGGVTDTQYF.

This chain uses TRBV12-3 or TRBV12-4 with TRBJ2-1, with D unresolved. The CDR3 extends over 14 amino acids. V lost 3 bases and J 4 bases, leaving 10 bases between the germline ends. CDR3 region: CASSFSNNYNEQFF. CDR3 sequence (DNA): TGTGCCAGCAGTTTTAGTAACAATTACAATGAGCAGTTCTTC.

This clonotype was counted a single time. The V gene is TRBV20-1, the J gene TRBJ2-1; 8 nucleotides agree with TRBD2. The CDR3 spans 16 residues. Germline V gene lookup returns CDR1 DFQATT and CDR2 SNEGSKA (reference sequence). V trimming: 4 bases; J trimming: 2 bases; junction bases outside the gene matches: 10. CDR3 loop: CSATRGGRPPYNEQFF. CDR3 nucleotides: TGCAGTGCTACGCGGGGCGGGAGGCCGCCCTACAATGAGCAGTTCTTC.

V and J are TRBV12-3 or TRBV12-4 and TRBJ2-7, with 12 bases identical to TRBD2. The CDR3 has 16 amino acids. Germline trimming cut 6 bases from V and 3 bases from J; bases unmatched to any gene: 9. CDR3 region: CASSRLAGESFYEQYF. CDR3 in DNA: TGTGCCAGCAGCAGACTAGCGGGAGAATCTTTCTACGAGCAGTACTTC.

This chain joins TRBV12-3 or TRBV12-4 and TRBJ2-1; 8 bases are a match to TRBD1. This CDR3 region has 15 residues. Germline trimming cut 5 bases from V and 4 bases from J; bases unmatched to any gene: 7. Here the CDR3 reads CASSPGQVSYNEQFF. In DNA form, the CDR3 reads TGTGCCAGCAGTCCGGGACAGGTGTCTTACAATGAGCAGTTCTTC.

This clonotype was picked up a small number of times. This chain uses TRBV30 with TRBJ2-1; 9 bases line up with TRBD2. Germline V gene lookup returns CDR1 GTSNPN and CDR2 SVGIG (reference sequence). CDR3 length equals 19 residues. V gave up 0 bases and J gave up 4 bases; unmatched junction bases: 16. The DNA of the CDR3 is TGTGCCTGGAGTGTAAAGGTGGGGCCTAGCGGGAATTTATACAATGAGCAGTTCTTC. Its protein is CAWSVKVGPSGNLYNEQFF.

This clonotype was seen at least ten times. The rearrangement links TRBV13 to TRBJ2-1, with 7 bases aligning to TRBD1. Germline V gives CDR1 PRHDT, CDR2 FYEKMQ (reference sequence). The CDR3 contains 13 residues. Germline trimming cut 2 bases from V and 7 bases from J; bases unmatched to any gene: 2. The CDR3 DNA reads TGTGCCAGCAGCTTACGACAGGGAAATGAGCAGTTCTTC. This sequence encodes CASSLRQGNEQFF.